The present T cell receptor (beta chain) was sequenced within a study of blood T cell repertoires in COVID-19. Study-wide context: Sites across the United States, Italy and Spain contributed samples from acute and convalescent COVID-19.

Clones were read by immunoSEQ multiplex PCR, and TCRdb kept only the in-frame ones, dropping some. The sample records 55,000 or so clones, 90% being singletons. CDR1 is DFQATT and CDR2 is SNEGSKA in the germline V gene (reference sequence). The CDR3 sequence is 12 residues long. After removal of 3 bases from V and 8 bases from J, the junction contained 4 bases not matched to a gene. The chain has TRBV20-1 and TRBJ2-1, with 7 bases aligning to TRBD1. The source material was peripheral blood. The TCR comes from a man in his forties with acute or convalescent COVID-19. DNA of the CDR3: TGCAGTGCTAGTGGGACAGTCCATGAGCAGTTCTTC. This translates into CSASGTVHEQFF.